This entry lists 25 T cell receptor beta chains sequenced from one sample in a study of blood T cell repertoires in COVID-19. Profiled with immunoSEQ multiplex PCR; TCRdb holds only in-frame clones, not every one. There are hundreds of thousands of clones in the sample; approximately 83% occur only once, and roughly 14% lies in the top ten. Sequencing used peripheral blood. These receptors were taken from a human donor in a cohort sampled during active COVID-19.

The genes are TRBV28 and TRBJ1-2; tentatively, D is TRBD1 (6 bases). The CDR3 loop spans 12 amino acids. From germline, CDR1 is MDHEN and CDR2 SYDVKM. The ends were cut back, 10 bases at V and 5 bases at J, with 14 bases in the middle. The CDR3 region has the DNA TGTGCCACCGGACAGTTGGTTTATGGCTACACCTTC. Protein sequence: CATGQLVYGYTF.

This CDR3 reads CASSKVGGQYNSPLHF. CDR3 sequence (DNA): TGTGCCAGCAGCAAAGTTGGGGGACAGTATAATTCACCCCTCCACTTT. The chain links TRBV21-1 to TRBJ1-6; the DNA was not compared with TRBD1, the D call given in the table. TRBV21-1 is a pseudogene. CDR3 size: 16 residues.

The chain links TRBV9 to TRBJ1-2; TRBD1 matches at 8 bases. The germline gives CDR1 SGDLS, CDR2 YYNGEE. V dropped 3 bases and J dropped 5; count of bases not matched to a gene: 3. This CDR3 has 13 residues. This chain's CDR3 is CASSAGQVYGYTF. CDR3 bases: TGTGCCAGCAGCGCGGGACAGGTTTATGGCTACACCTTC.

This clone was seen once. The chain employs TRBV9 and TRBJ2-3, with D perhaps TRBD2 (5 bases). CDR3 length equals 15 residues. V was cut by 3 bases and J by 3 bases, with 14 bases left in between. In germline, CDR1 is SGDLS, CDR2 YYNGEE. The CDR3 DNA follows: TGTGCCAGCAGCGCCGGGGTATCCCAAACAGATACGCAGTATTTT. This codes for CASSAGVSQTDTQYF. Variable domain in full (rest from reference TRBV9 and TRBJ2-3): DSGVTQTPKHLITATGQRVTLRCSPRSGDLSVYWYQQSLDQGLQFLIQYYNGEERAKGNILERFSAQQFPDLHSELNLSSLELGDSALYFCASSAGVSQTDTQYFGPGTRLTVL.

This clone appeared once. V and J are TRBV6-5 and TRBJ2-3; no clear D gene. Trimming cost V 8 bases and J 2 bases, with 14 bases left between them. The CDR3 runs to 14 residues. Germline CDR1 is MNHEY and CDR2 is SVGAGI. The CDR3 reads CASRILSPTDTQYF. CDR3 DNA: TGTGCCAGCCGCATTTTGAGTCCCACAGATACGCAGTATTTT.

This rearrangement joins TRBV30 to TRBJ1-5; a weak D match, TRBD1 (5 bases). Trimming pared 3 bases from V and 6 bases from J, leaving 12 bases between. This CDR3 region has 13 residues. Germline CDR1 GTSNPN, CDR2 SVGIG (reference sequence). The CDR3 bases are TGTGCCTGGAGCCTCCAGGGAATTCAGCCCCAGCATTTT. This codes for CAWSLQGIQPQHF.

This rearrangement joins TRBV7-9 to TRBJ2-2, with 14 nucleotides matching TRBD2. V shed 3 bases, J shed 5 bases, and the junction held 11 bases outside the gene matches. The CDR3 has 19 residues. Germline assignment: CDR1 SEHNR and CDR2 FQNEAQ (reference sequence). The CDR3 region has the DNA TGTGCCAGCAGCTTTCGGGGACTAGCGGGAGCTCGGGGAACCGGGGAGCTGTTTTTT. This sequence encodes CASSFRGLAGARGTGELFF.

The chain employs TRBV3-1 (or the pseudogene TRBV3-2) and TRBJ2-7, with D perhaps matching TRBD2 (6 bases). The CDR3 length is 16 residues. V gave up 1 base and J gave up 1 base, with 14 bases separating them. Germline V gene lookup returns CDR1 LGHDT and CDR2 YNNKEL (reference sequence). The CDR3: CASSQGAGSLSYEQYF. The CDR3 bases are TGTGCCAGCAGCCAAGGTGCCGGGAGTTTATCCTACGAGCAGTACTTC.

This clone was observed a handful of times. The J gene is TRBJ1-2, the V gene TRBV28; no firm D call. The germline V gene encodes CDR1 MDHEN and CDR2 SYDVKM. CDR3 size: 13 residues. V lost 7 bases, J lost 4 bases, and 13 bases lay in between. In DNA form, the CDR3 reads TGTGCCAGCACCCTGACGGGTTTCTATGGCTACACCTTC. It translates to CASTLTGFYGYTF.

The rearrangement joins TRBV9 to TRBJ2-1, with D perhaps TRBD2 (5 bases). CDR1 and CDR2 from the germline V gene are SGDLS and YYNGEE. This CDR3 is built from 15 residues. V shed 3 bases and J shed 0 bases, with 10 bases lying between them. In DNA form, the CDR3 reads TGTGCCAGCAGCGCGCGGGTTTCCTCCTACAATGAGCAGTTCTTC. This sequence encodes CASSARVSSYNEQFF.

The chain employs TRBV19 and TRBJ2-7; D call uncertain. Trimming shortened V by 4 bases and J by 0 bases, and 7 bases separated the two germline ends. The CDR3 extends over 13 amino acids. CDR1 LNHDA and CDR2 SQIVND come from the germline V gene (reference sequence). The CDR3 DNA reads as TGTGCCAGTAGTAGCGTGAACTCCTACGAGCAGTACTTC. It encodes CASSSVNSYEQYF.

CDR3 region: CATSRDESSPLHF. CDR3 in DNA: TGTGCCACCAGCAGAGACGAGAGTTCACCCCTCCACTTT. The rearrangement joins TRBV15 to TRBJ1-6; no clear D gene. Per the germline V gene, CDR1 is LNHNV and CDR2 is YYDKDF (reference sequence). The CDR3 runs to 13 residues. With 0 bases removed from V and 9 bases from J, the gap between germline ends came to 6 bases.

The V and J genes are TRBV3-1 (or the pseudogene TRBV3-2) and TRBJ2-1; 8 bases are a match to TRBD2. J gave up 8 bases and V 5 bases, and 26 bases lay outside the gene matches. The CDR3 has 20 amino acids. CDR1 and CDR2 (germline): LGHDT, YNNKEL (reference sequence). DNA for the CDR3: TGTGCCAGCAGCGCGCCCAGGGGAACTCCAGCGGGAGTAAGTTCCCATGAGCAGTTCTTC. Translating it yields CASSAPRGTPAGVSSHEQFF.

This chain links TRBV2 with TRBJ2-3; TRBD2 agrees at 10 bases. J was trimmed by 4 bases and V by 6 bases; bases with no gene match: 7. CDR1 is SNHLY, CDR2 FYNNEI, per germline. The CDR3 loop spans 15 amino acids. CDR3 nucleotide sequence: TGTGCCAGCAGATTAGCGGGAGGAGGTGCAGATACGCAGTATTTT. Translating gives CASRLAGGGADTQYF. Full variable domain (remainder filled in from reference TRBV2 and TRBJ2-3): EPEVTQTPSHQVTQMGQEVILRCVPISNHLYFYWYRQILGQKVEFLVSFYNNEISEKSEIFDDQFSVERPDGSNFTLKIRSTKLEDSAMYFCASRLAGGGADTQYFGPGTRLTVL.

The chain joins TRBV27 to TRBJ1-6; TRBD1 might be the D (5 bases). CDR1 is MNHEY, CDR2 SMNVEV, per germline (reference sequence). CDR3 length equals 14 residues. Trimming left V 8 bases short and J 2 bases short, with 10 bases between. The chain's CDR3 is CASLTQAYNSPLHF. DNA for the CDR3: TGTGCCAGCTTAACACAGGCCTATAATTCACCCCTCCACTTT.

This sequence joins TRBV18 and TRBJ2-5; 8 positions agree with TRBD1. The CDR3 loop spans 14 amino acids. The ends lost 3 bases at V and 1 base at J; junction bases unmatched: 1. The V gene's germline CDR1 is KGHSH and CDR2 LQKENI. This CDR3 reads CASSPDRVQETQYF. Written as DNA, the CDR3 is TGTGCCAGCTCACCGGACAGGGTCCAAGAGACCCAGTACTTC.

The gene calls are TRBV29-1 and TRBJ1-1; no clear D gene. In germline, CDR1 is SQVTM, CDR2 ANQGSEA. V lost 4 bases, J lost 10 bases, and 13 bases lay in between. The CDR3 extends over 11 amino acids. CDR3 bases: TGCAGCGTTGGACCGACATATCCAGCTTTCTTT. As protein: CSVGPTYPAFF.

This chain's CDR3 is CASSLNPGQVAYGYTF. The CDR3 bases are TGTGCCAGCAGCTTGAATCCTGGACAGGTCGCCTATGGCTACACCTTC. The rearrangement uses TRBV5-8 and TRBJ1-2; 7 nucleotides align to TRBD1. Trimming removed 1 base from V and 4 bases from J; junction bases left unmatched: 10. The germline gives CDR1 SGHTS, CDR2 YDEGEE. The CDR3 has 16 residues.

The chain uses TRBV5-1 and TRBJ1-2; D uncertain. Deletions cut 0 bases from V and 3 bases from J, with 6 bases between. The CDR3 is 13 residues long. CDR1 SGHRS and CDR2 YFSETQ come from the germline V gene. CDR3 protein: CASSLGSDYGYTF. CDR3 sequence (DNA): TGCGCCAGCAGCTTGGGGTCAGACTATGGCTACACCTTC.

V gene TRBV6-6 combines with J gene TRBJ2-1; TRBD1 agrees at 8 bases. In germline, CDR1 is MNHNY, CDR2 SVGAGI (reference sequence). CDR3 length equals 15 residues. V lost 10 bases, J lost 9 bases, and 17 bases stayed unmatched. In DNA, the CDR3 is TGTGCCACCGTTTCGCGAGGGACAGGCTTCGCTGAGCAGTTCTTC. Amino acid sequence: CATVSRGTGFAEQFF.

V and J are TRBV10-1 and TRBJ2-1; 14 bases agree with TRBD2. V shed 9 bases and J 6 bases; nucleotides not matched to a gene: 7. Germline loops: CDR1 WNHNN, CDR2 SYGVQD (reference sequence). The CDR3 loop spans 15 amino acids. The CDR3 protein is CASGAGTSGSNEQFF. CDR3 DNA sequence: TGCGCCAGTGGGGCCGGGACTAGCGGGAGCAATGAGCAGTTCTTC.

This clone was seen just once. This sequence joins TRBV21-1 and TRBJ2-6; the table's D gene call, TRBD2, was not cross checked with the DNA. TRBV21-1 is designated a pseudogene. The CDR3 loop spans 19 amino acids. For the CDR3, the DNA is TGTGCCAGCTACCAAGGCTGGGGGGTCCCATTCTCTGGGGCCAACGTCCTGACTTTC. This codes for CASYQGWGVPFSGANVLTF.

The CDR3 here is CASAWSANEKLFF. Written as DNA, the CDR3 is TGTGCCAGCGCCTGGTCAGCTAATGAAAAACTGTTTTTT. V usage is TRBV6-5 and J usage is TRBJ1-4; D not certain. Germline-derived CDR1 and CDR2 are MNHEY and SVGAGI. V gave up 8 bases and J gave up 3 bases, with 10 bases separating them. This CDR3 contains 13 residues.

The rearrangement joins TRBV28 to TRBJ1-6; D may be TRBD1 (6 bases). This CDR3 has 15 residues. V dropped 1 base and J dropped 7 bases, with 11 bases sitting between them. The germline V gene has CDR1 MDHEN and CDR2 SYDVKM. The CDR3 region is CASSLLAGANSPLHF. The CDR3 DNA follows: TGTGCCAGCAGTTTATTAGCGGGGGCAAATTCACCCCTCCACTTT.

The chain combines TRBV28 with TRBJ1-3, with TRBD1 matching 8 bases. This CDR3 spans 15 amino acids. CDR1 is MDHEN, CDR2 SYDVKM, per germline. The V segment lost 5 bases and the J segment 2 bases; nucleotides outside the gene matches: 5. The DNA for the CDR3 is TGTGCCAGCAGTACCCGGACAGGGACTGGAAACACCATATATTTT. It yields the protein CASSTRTGTGNTIYF.